This T cell receptor beta chain is from a study of OX40 agonist ivuxolimab in advanced cancers. Looked up from germline, CDR1 is SGHNT and CDR2 is YENEEA. The CDR3 sequence is 14 residues long. V lost 1 base to trimming and J lost 3 bases, with 9 bases between them. Study observations and caveats: Blood T cells, both CD4+ and CD8+, expanded clonally by week 6 at 0.1 to 3.0 mg/kg.

Generated by immunoSEQ multiplex PCR, the TCRdb table keeps only in-frame clones and is missing some. The repertoire consists of about 83,000 clones, with 85% occurring once and the leading ten covering roughly 0.66%. A note on this clone: What it binds is unknown.

V gene TRBV11-3 combines with J gene TRBJ1-2; D possibly corresponds to TRBD1 (5 bases). Sequenced here: CD4+ or CD8+ T cells sorted from blood, sampled in a trial of the OX40 agonist ivuxolimab. The TCR sequence derives from an adult with an advanced solid tumor such as melanoma, head and neck, liver or kidney cancer. The CDR3 here is CASSLVRGDYGYTF. Here the CDR3 DNA reads TGTGCCAGCAGCTTAGTCCGGGGCGACTATGGCTACACCTTC.